These 18 T cell receptor beta chains originate from one sample sequenced in a study of cytomegalovirus exposure and HLA in healthy donors. PCR employed 60 Vbeta and 13 Jbeta primers. Sequencing used immunoSEQ multiplex PCR; TCRdb keeps in-frame clones, though not all of them. The top ten clones hold about 12% of a sample with over 150,000 clones, just under 80% of them seen once. The sequenced material came from PBMCs. The source is a woman between 50 and 59 years old in good health and CMV-seropositive.

This sequence joins TRBV6-1 and TRBJ2-7, with unresolved D. CDR3 length: 11 residues. Trimming removed 10 bases from V and 1 base from J, with 8 bases in between. Germline V lookup: CDR1 MNHNS, CDR2 SASEGT. The CDR3 sequence is CATERSYEQYF. CDR3 coding DNA: TGTGCCACCGAGAGGTCCTACGAGCAGTACTTC.

The chain couples TRBV7-6 to TRBJ2-7; the match to TRBD2 covers 11 bases. This CDR3 has 16 amino acids. Trimming took 0 bases from V and 3 from J; bases not matched to a gene: 4. Germline values: CDR1 SGHVS, CDR2 FNYEAQ. CDR3 nucleotides: TGTGCCAGCAGCTTAGCGCTAGCGGGGGGAGTCTACGAGCAGTACTTC. Translating gives CASSLALAGGVYEQYF.

The chain uses TRBV19 and TRBJ2-7; a possible D gene is TRBD1 (5 bases). V was cut by 3 bases and J by 4 bases, with 13 bases left in between. Germline V gives CDR1 LNHDA, CDR2 SQIVND (reference sequence). The CDR3 totals 14 residues. The CDR3 bases are TGTGCCAGTAGTATGGCAGGGTTGGGGTACGAGCAGTACTTC. Protein: CASSMAGLGYEQYF.

The rearrangement links TRBV6-1 to TRBJ2-5; 7 nucleotides match TRBD2. Per the germline V gene, CDR1 is MNHNS and CDR2 is SASEGT. Trimming removed 2 bases from V and 5 bases from J; junction bases left unmatched: 5. CDR3 length: 14 residues. DNA for the CDR3: TGTGCCAGCAGTGAACTAGCGGTGAGCGAGACCCAGTACTTC. Translation: CASSELAVSETQYF.

V usage is TRBV1 and J usage is TRBJ2-1; TRBD2 is the table's D call, not checked against the DNA. TRBV1 is deemed a pseudogene. CDR3 length: 12 amino acids. The CDR3 bases are TGCACCAGCAGCCAAGATTTAAATGAGCAGTTCTTC. Translated: CTSSQDLNEQFF.

The CDR3 sequence is CASSLIAGPTEAFF. Here the CDR3 DNA reads TGTGCCAGCAGCTTAATAGCAGGGCCCACTGAAGCTTTCTTT. J is TRBJ1-1 and V is TRBV11-1, with D possibly TRBD1 on 5 matching bases. Trimming took 2 bases from V and 4 from J, leaving 11 bases between them. Looked up from germline, CDR1 is SGHAT and CDR2 is FQDESV (reference sequence). The CDR3 contains 14 residues.

The chain recombines TRBV7-3 with TRBJ2-5; 7 nucleotides match TRBD1. Trimming removed 4 bases from V and 9 bases from J; junction bases left unmatched: 8. Germline CDR1 reads SGHTA; CDR2 reads FQGTGA. There are 13 residues in the CDR3. The CDR3 loop reads CASSSQGGQSQYF. The DNA of the CDR3 is TGTGCCAGCAGCTCCCAAGGGGGACAGTCCCAGTACTTC.

The rearrangement uses TRBV7-9 and TRBJ1-2; 7 nucleotides align to TRBD1. The CDR3 has 12 residues. V lost 4 bases to trimming and J lost 11 bases; unmatched junction nucleotides: 7. From germline, CDR1 is SEHNR and CDR2 FQNEAQ (reference sequence). CDR3 amino acids: CASSSPGQIYTF. DNA for the CDR3: TGTGCCAGCAGCTCGCCGGGACAGATTTACACCTTC.

The V and J genes are TRBV5-1 and TRBJ1-5, with no clear D. The CDR3 covers 13 residues. Germline assignment: CDR1 SGHRS and CDR2 YFSETQ. The germline V and J ends were trimmed by 7 bases and 4 bases, with 12 bases remaining between them. The CDR3 DNA reads as TGCGCCAGCGCCTCTAGTCTGAATCAGCCCCAGCATTTT. Protein: CASASSLNQPQHF.

J is TRBJ2-1 and V is TRBV6-5; tentatively, D is TRBD2 (6 bases). Trimming cost V 7 bases and J 1 base, with 11 bases left between them. This CDR3 has 14 residues. Germline V CDR1 and CDR2: MNHEY, SVGAGI. The CDR3 spells CASKEGPSYNEQFF. The DNA for the CDR3 is TGTGCCAGCAAGGAGGGACCATCCTACAATGAGCAGTTCTTC.

The chain employs TRBV6-6 and TRBJ2-7, with no clear D. The germline V gene encodes CDR1 MNHNY and CDR2 SVGAGI (reference sequence). The CDR3 covers 14 residues. V lost 1 base, J lost 0 bases, and 7 bases lay in between. The CDR3 is CASSYLADSYEQYF. The CDR3 DNA reads TGTGCCAGCAGTTACTTGGCCGACTCCTACGAGCAGTACTTC.

This chain joins TRBV6-5 and TRBJ1-2, with D maybe TRBD1 (6 bases). Per germline, CDR1 MNHEY and CDR2 SVGAGI. The CDR3 totals 12 residues. V was trimmed by 6 bases and J by 7 bases, leaving 12 bases between them. CDR3 in amino acids: CASRGGGGGYTF. CDR3 in DNA: TGTGCCAGCAGAGGAGGGGGGGGTGGCTACACCTTC.

The chain recombines TRBV15 with TRBJ1-1, with D hard to call. CDR3 length equals 16 residues. Trimming left V 0 bases short and J 5 bases short, with 16 bases between. Germline V gene sequence: CDR1 LNHNV, CDR2 YYDKDF (reference sequence). CDR3 bases: TGTGCCACCAGCAGAGACACAGAGCCGACGTGGACTGAAGCTTTCTTT. Its translation: CATSRDTEPTWTEAFF. The full variable domain, in which reference TRBV15 and TRBJ1-1 provide the parts outside the CDR3, is DAMVIQNPRYQVTQFGKPVTLSCSQTLNHNVMYWYQQKSSQAPKLLFHYYDKDFNNEADTPDNFQSRRPNTSFCFLDIRSPGLGDTAMYLCATSRDTEPTWTEAFFGQGTRLTVV.

This clone was found a few times. The chain recombines TRBV6-1 with TRBJ1-2; D remains unclear. Germline CDR1 and CDR2: MNHNS and SASEGT. This CDR3 contains 14 residues. V lost 4 bases, J lost 14 bases, and 23 bases lay in between. CDR3 in DNA: TGTGCCAGCAGTGGAAAGGAAATCAAGGCCCGGAGGACCTTC. Translating it yields CASSGKEIKARRTF.

This chain joins TRBV12-5 and TRBJ1-2, with D unclear. CDR3 length: 13 amino acids. The V and J ends lost 5 bases and 2 bases respectively, with 9 bases between them. The V gene's germline CDR1 is LGHNT and CDR2 FRNRAP. The CDR3 sequence is CASGPQANYGYTF. The CDR3 DNA follows: TGTGCTAGTGGTCCCCAGGCCAACTATGGCTACACCTTC.

The chain carries TRBV5-1 and TRBJ2-1; tentative D call: TRBD1 (5 bases). The CDR3 extends over 12 amino acids. CDR1 and CDR2 (germline): SGHRS, YFSETQ. Trimming took off 6 bases at V and 10 bases at J, with 14 bases between the two ends. CDR3 amino acids: CASNFANREQFF. The CDR3 DNA follows: TGCGCCAGCAATTTTGCCAACAGGGAGCAGTTCTTC. Looking up the rest from reference TRBV5-1 and TRBJ2-1 gives the full variable domain: KAGVTQTPRYLIKTRGQQVTLSCSPISGHRSVSWYQQTPGQGLQFLFEYFSETQRNKGNFPGRFSGRQFSNSRSEMNVSTLELGDSALYLCASNFANREQFFGPGTRLTVL.

V is TRBV11-3 and J is TRBJ2-1, with TRBD2 matching 8 bases. The V gene's germline CDR1 is SGHNT and CDR2 YENEEA. The CDR3 has 16 residues. Germline trimming cut 2 bases from V and 2 bases from J; bases unmatched to any gene: 5. The CDR3 DNA reads as TGTGCCAGCAGCTTAAGACTCGGGGGGGCCTACAATGAGCAGTTCTTC. This codes for CASSLRLGGAYNEQFF. Drawing the rest from reference TRBV11-3 and TRBJ2-1, the complete variable domain is EAGVVQSPRYKIIEKKQPVAFWCNPISGHNTLYWYLQNLGQGPELLIRYENEEAVDDSQLPKDRFSAERLKGVDSTLKIQPAELGDSAVYLCASSLRLGGAYNEQFFGPGTRLTVL.

This clone turned up a few times. The chain couples TRBV11-2 to TRBJ1-2; D might be TRBD1 (5 bases). Germline CDR1 is SGHAT and CDR2 is FQNNGV. The CDR3 loop spans 14 amino acids. The V end was cut by 3 bases, the J end by 4 bases, with 12 bases between. CDR3 loop: CASSFTGWGYGYTF. CDR3 sequence (DNA): TGTGCCAGCAGCTTCACAGGATGGGGCTATGGCTACACCTTC.